The source of this T cell receptor beta chain is a study of T cell clonotyping in hematopoietic cell transplantation. The CDR3 is 12 amino acids. V was trimmed by 6 bases and J by 4 bases, leaving 9 bases between them. The germline gives CDR1 SEHNR, CDR2 FQNEAQ (reference sequence). The assay was immunoSEQ multiplex PCR, and TCRdb's table has in-frame clones only and misses some. The table records tens of thousands of clones, around 85% of them present only once. A single count supports this clone. Its antigen is undetermined. The time point is: recipient sample about 28 days before transplant, after cytoreduction. Study-level results: At the given depth, recipient repertoires were over 97% de novo clonotypes.

The chain joins TRBV7-9 to TRBJ1-2, with TRBD1 as a possible D gene (5 bases). The TCR sequence derives from a man between 60 and 70 years old with acute myeloid leukemia. Some clones in this sample may be carry-over from other donors' samples. Sequenced here: peripheral blood mononuclear cells, sampled before stem cell transplant. The CDR3 loop reads CASRGQSYGYTF. Here the CDR3 DNA reads TGTGCCAGCAGAGGACAAAGCTATGGCTACACCTTC.